This TCR beta chain is drawn from a study of OX40 agonist ivuxolimab in advanced cancers. Overall study results and limits: The average count of expanded clones was higher among CD8+ T cells than among CD4+. At 0.1 to 3.0 mg/kg and by week 6, clonal expansion occurred in CD4+ and CD8+ blood T cells. Those patients achieving a partial response at 0.1-3.0 mg/kg showed among the lowest clonal expansion. Some nonresponders likewise displayed low normalized T-cell clonal expansion.

Of note for this clone: The target antigen is unknown.

Repertoires were generated with immunoSEQ multiplex PCR, while TCRdb's copy carries only in-frame clones and drops some. The table has 70,000 to 85,000 clones, approximately 93% seen once. Germline CDR1 and CDR2: SGHVS and FQNEAQ. CDR3 length: 16 amino acids. Trimming left V 1 base short and J 0 bases short, with 13 bases between. The specimen comprised CD4+ or CD8+ T cells sorted from blood, sampled in a trial of the OX40 agonist ivuxolimab. The chain employs TRBV7-8 and TRBJ2-7; unclear D gene. The source of this sequence is an adult with an advanced solid tumor such as melanoma, head and neck, liver or kidney cancer. For the CDR3, the DNA is TGTGCCAGCAGCTTAGGTTTAGGCTTTAGCTCCTACGAGCAGTACTTC. This encodes CASSLGLGFSSYEQYF.